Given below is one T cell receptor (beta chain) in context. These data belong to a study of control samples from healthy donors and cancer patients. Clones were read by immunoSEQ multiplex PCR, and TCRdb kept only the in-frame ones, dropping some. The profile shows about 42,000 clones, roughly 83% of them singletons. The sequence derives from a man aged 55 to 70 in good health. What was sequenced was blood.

This CDR3 reads CAWSPPGIRKRYF. CDR3 DNA: TGTGCCTGGAGTCCACCAGGGATCAGGAAAAGGTACTTC. The chain uses TRBV30 and TRBJ2-7; possible D gene TRBD1, 5 bases. Trimming cost V 2 bases and J 12 bases, with 20 bases left between them. Germline V gives CDR1 GTSNPN, CDR2 SVGIG (reference sequence). The length of the CDR3 is 13 residues.